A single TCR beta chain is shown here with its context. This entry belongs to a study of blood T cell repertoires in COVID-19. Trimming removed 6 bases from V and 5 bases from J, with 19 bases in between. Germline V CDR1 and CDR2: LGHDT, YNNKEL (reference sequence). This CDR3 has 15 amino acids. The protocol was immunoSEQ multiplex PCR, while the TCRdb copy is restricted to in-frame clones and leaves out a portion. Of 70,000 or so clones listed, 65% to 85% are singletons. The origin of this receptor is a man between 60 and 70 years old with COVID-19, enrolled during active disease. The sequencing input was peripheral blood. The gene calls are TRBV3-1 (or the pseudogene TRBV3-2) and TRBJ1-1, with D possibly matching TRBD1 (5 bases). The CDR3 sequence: CASSQMGGRGTEAFF. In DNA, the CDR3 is TGTGCCAGCAGTCAAATGGGGGGGAGAGGGACTGAAGCTTTCTTT.